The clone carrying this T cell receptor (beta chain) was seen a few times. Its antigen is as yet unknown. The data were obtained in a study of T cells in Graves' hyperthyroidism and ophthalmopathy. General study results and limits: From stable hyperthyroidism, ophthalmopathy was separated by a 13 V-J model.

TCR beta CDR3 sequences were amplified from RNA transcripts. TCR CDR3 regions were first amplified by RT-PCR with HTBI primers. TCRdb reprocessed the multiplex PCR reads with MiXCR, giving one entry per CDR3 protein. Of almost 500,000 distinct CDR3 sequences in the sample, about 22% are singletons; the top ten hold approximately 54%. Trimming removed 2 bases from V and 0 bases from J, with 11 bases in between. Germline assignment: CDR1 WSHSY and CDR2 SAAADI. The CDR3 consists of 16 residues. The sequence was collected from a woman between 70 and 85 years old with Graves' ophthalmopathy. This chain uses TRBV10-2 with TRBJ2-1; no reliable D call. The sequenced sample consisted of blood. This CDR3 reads CASSEGWAISYNEQFF. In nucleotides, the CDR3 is TGCGCCAGCAGTGAGGGTTGGGCTATCTCCTACAATGAGCAGTTCTTC.